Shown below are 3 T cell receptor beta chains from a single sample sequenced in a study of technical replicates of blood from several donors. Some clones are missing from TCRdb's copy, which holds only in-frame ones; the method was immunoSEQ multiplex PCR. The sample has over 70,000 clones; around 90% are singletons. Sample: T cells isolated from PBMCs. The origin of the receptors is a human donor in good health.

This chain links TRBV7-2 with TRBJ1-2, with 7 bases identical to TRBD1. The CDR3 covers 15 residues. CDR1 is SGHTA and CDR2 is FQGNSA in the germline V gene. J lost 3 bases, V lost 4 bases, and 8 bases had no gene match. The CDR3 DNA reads TGTGCCAGCAGCTCAATACAGGGGTCTTACTATGGCTACACCTTC. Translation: CASSSIQGSYYGYTF.

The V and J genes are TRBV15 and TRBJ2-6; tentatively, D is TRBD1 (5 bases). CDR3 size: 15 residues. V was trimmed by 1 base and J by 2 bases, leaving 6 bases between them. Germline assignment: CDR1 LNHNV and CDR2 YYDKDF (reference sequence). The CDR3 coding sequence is TGTGCCACCAGCAGAGGGACAACTGGGGCCAACGTCCTGACTTTC. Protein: CATSRGTTGANVLTF. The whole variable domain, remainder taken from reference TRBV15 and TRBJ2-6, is DAMVIQNPRYQVTQFGKPVTLSCSQTLNHNVMYWYQQKSSQAPKLLFHYYDKDFNNEADTPDNFQSRRPNTSFCFLDIRSPGLGDTAMYLCATSRGTTGANVLTFGAGSRLTVL.

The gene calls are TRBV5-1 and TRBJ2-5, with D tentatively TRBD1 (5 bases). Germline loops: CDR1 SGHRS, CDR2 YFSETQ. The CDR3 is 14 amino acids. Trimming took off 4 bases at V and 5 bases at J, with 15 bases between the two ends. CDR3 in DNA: TGCGCCAGCAGCCGGTCAGGGTTGGAGGAGACCCAGTACTTC. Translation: CASSRSGLEETQYF.